Below are 16 T cell receptor beta chains sequenced from a single sample in a study of neoadjuvant anti-PD-1 for oral cavity cancer (dated by TCRdb to the early 2020s). The library was generated by the immunoSEQ multiplex PCR assay. The table comes from immuneACCESS by way of TCRdb, which keeps in-frame sequences with V and J called. Part of the clones is missing from these tables; in studies checked, under half for an unresolved V gene and the rest for unknown reasons. For this sample there are roughly 10,000 clones; under 65% appear just once. Of the sample, roughly 29% falls within the top ten clones. The label giving this sample's time point can be read as: before neoadjuvant nivolumab. Specimen: tumor tissue, collected before nivolumab (anti-PD-1) treatment. The receptor source for this set is a person aged 35 to 85 with oral cavity squamous cell carcinoma.

V usage is TRBV30 and J usage is TRBJ2-3; 10 nucleotides match TRBD2. Germline trimming cut 1 base from V and 2 bases from J; bases unmatched to any gene: 12. Per the germline V gene, CDR1 is GTSNPN and CDR2 is SVGIG (reference sequence). CDR3 length equals 18 residues. CDR3 bases: TGTGCCTGGAGTGCGGGGCTAGCGGGGGCCTCTCCCACAGATACGCAGTATTTT. It specifies CAWSAGLAGASPTDTQYF.

The chain joins TRBV9 to TRBJ1-2; D may be TRBD1 (6 bases). Germline V gene lookup returns CDR1 SGDLS and CDR2 YYNGEE. This CDR3 region has 13 residues. Trimming removed 4 bases at V and 6 bases at J, with 13 bases between. The CDR3 protein is CASSPTGTHGYTF. Here the CDR3 DNA reads TGTGCCAGCAGCCCGACCGGGACACATGGCTACACCTTC.

CDR3 nucleotide sequence: TGTGCCAGCAGTCCTCTGGGGGGGATCACCGGGGAGCTGTTTTTT. This translates into CASSPLGGITGELFF. The chain has TRBV6-6 and TRBJ2-2, with 7 bases fitting TRBD2. Germline CDR1 reads MNHNY; CDR2 reads SVGAGI (reference sequence). After removal of 5 bases from V and 4 bases from J, the junction contained 7 bases not matched to a gene. The CDR3 runs 15 residues.

A few counts support this clone. The chain links TRBV6-4 to TRBJ2-6; D gene ambiguous. Germline V gene lookup returns CDR1 MRHNA and CDR2 SNTAGT. CDR3 length: 14 amino acids. The V and J ends lost 4 bases and 0 bases respectively, with 4 bases between them. This CDR3 is CASSGHSGANVLTF. The DNA for the CDR3 is TGTGCCAGCAGTGGACACTCTGGGGCCAACGTCCTGACTTTC.

This clone was seen a single time. The V gene is TRBV7-9, the J gene TRBJ2-3, with D possibly called TRBD1 or TRBD2 (5 bases each). This CDR3 region has 14 residues. V was trimmed by 3 bases and J by 3 bases, leaving 10 bases between them. Germline CDR1 is SEHNR and CDR2 is FQNEAQ (reference sequence). The CDR3 is CASSLRGLTDTQYF. Written as DNA, the CDR3 is TGTGCCAGCAGCTTGAGGGGTTTAACAGATACGCAGTATTTT.

The chain joins TRBV7-2 to TRBJ1-5; D is unclear. This CDR3 has 14 amino acids. Deletions cut 4 bases from V and 6 bases from J, with 13 bases between. From germline, CDR1 is SGHTA and CDR2 FQGNSA. CDR3: CASSSSGWGQPQHF. The CDR3 DNA reads as TGTGCCAGCAGCTCGAGTGGTTGGGGTCAGCCCCAGCATTTT.

The chain uses TRBV5-4 and TRBJ1-3, with TRBD1 matching over 7 bases. From germline, CDR1 is SGHNT and CDR2 YYREEE (reference sequence). With 4 bases clipped from V and 4 bases from J, the junction kept 8 bases outside the gene matches. The CDR3 consists of 15 residues. CDR3 sequence (DNA): TGTGCCAGCAGCCCCGACAGGGCCTCCGGAAACACCATATATTTT. Its protein is CASSPDRASGNTIYF.

The chain links TRBV11-2 to TRBJ1-6, with a tentative D call TRBD1 (5 bases). This CDR3 has 15 residues. CDR1 is SGHAT, CDR2 FQNNGV, per germline. The ends were cut back, 5 bases at V and 4 bases at J, with 12 bases in the middle. CDR3 coding DNA: TGTGCCAGCAGCCCACAGGTTACTTATAATTCACCCCTCCACTTT. It encodes CASSPQVTYNSPLHF.

The chain combines TRBV7-6 with TRBJ1-3; D not resolved. Looked up from germline, CDR1 is SGHVS and CDR2 is FNYEAQ. The CDR3 totals 14 residues. Trimming took 1 base from V and 5 from J, leaving 9 bases between them. The CDR3 sequence is CASSLVRLRNTIYF. Here the CDR3 DNA reads TGTGCCAGCAGCTTAGTTCGACTCCGAAACACCATATATTTT.

The rearrangement links TRBV7-9 to TRBJ2-7; 7 positions agree with TRBD1. This CDR3 is 17 amino acids long. With V trimmed by 5 bases and J by 5 bases, 18 bases remained unmatched. Germline values: CDR1 SEHNR, CDR2 FQNEAQ (reference sequence). The DNA for the CDR3 is TGTGCCAGCAGCCCCAACAGGGGCCGCTACTCGGTCAACGAGCAGTACTTC. Amino acids: CASSPNRGRYSVNEQYF.

This clone was seen only a few times. This sequence joins TRBV6-1 and TRBJ2-6; weak D call: TRBD1 (5 bases). The length of the CDR3 is 15 residues. Germline V gene lookup returns CDR1 MNHNS and CDR2 SASEGT. The V and J ends lost 7 bases and 2 bases respectively, with 12 bases between them. CDR3 DNA: TGTGCCAGCACCTCGACAGCTACTGGGGCCAACGTCCTGACTTTC. As protein: CASTSTATGANVLTF.

The chain combines TRBV10-1 with TRBJ1-1, with 7 bases that match TRBD1. There are 13 residues in the CDR3. Unmatched junction bases numbered 1, after V lost 2 bases and J lost 4 bases. In germline, CDR1 is WNHNN, CDR2 SYGVQD (reference sequence). The CDR3 coding sequence is TGCGCCAGCAGTGAGACAGGGGCCACTGAAGCTTTCTTT. This gives the protein CASSETGATEAFF.

The rearrangement links TRBV4-2 to TRBJ2-1; 8 nucleotides line up with TRBD2. V gave up 5 bases and J gave up 7 bases; unmatched junction bases: 13. Germline V gene data show CDR1 as LGHNA and CDR2 as YNFKEQ. The CDR3 runs 16 residues. In DNA form, the CDR3 reads TGTGCCAGCAGCTTAGGAGGCGGGGGGCCCTTGAATGAGCAGTTCTTC. This encodes CASSLGGGGPLNEQFF.

Here the CDR3 DNA reads TGTGCCAGCAGCTTCAGGTCTTCGTATCAGTACGAGCAGTACTTC. Translating gives CASSFRSSYQYEQYF. This chain uses TRBV7-8 with TRBJ2-7, with D hard to call. Germline V gene data show CDR1 as SGHVS and CDR2 as FQNEAQ. CDR3 length: 15 amino acids. V was clipped by 3 bases and J by 4 bases, with 16 bases between them.

V usage is TRBV7-9 and J usage is TRBJ1-2; D is unresolved. The V end was cut by 0 bases, the J end by 4 bases, with 9 bases between. The CDR3 is made up of 14 amino acids. Germline V gene data show CDR1 as SEHNR and CDR2 as FQNEAQ (reference sequence). CDR3 region: CASSLAWAAYGYTF. Written as DNA, the CDR3 is TGTGCCAGCAGCTTAGCGTGGGCTGCCTATGGCTACACCTTC.

This clone is medium-sized. The CDR3 here is CATSSPRGYYEQYF. CDR3 DNA sequence: TGTGCCACCAGCAGCCCCCGGGGTTACTACGAGCAGTACTTC. The V call is TRBV15, the J call TRBJ2-7, with a tentative D call TRBD2 (5 bases). Germline CDR1 reads LNHNV; CDR2 reads YYDKDF (reference sequence). This CDR3 region has 14 residues. V lost 3 bases and J 3 bases, leaving 12 bases between the germline ends.